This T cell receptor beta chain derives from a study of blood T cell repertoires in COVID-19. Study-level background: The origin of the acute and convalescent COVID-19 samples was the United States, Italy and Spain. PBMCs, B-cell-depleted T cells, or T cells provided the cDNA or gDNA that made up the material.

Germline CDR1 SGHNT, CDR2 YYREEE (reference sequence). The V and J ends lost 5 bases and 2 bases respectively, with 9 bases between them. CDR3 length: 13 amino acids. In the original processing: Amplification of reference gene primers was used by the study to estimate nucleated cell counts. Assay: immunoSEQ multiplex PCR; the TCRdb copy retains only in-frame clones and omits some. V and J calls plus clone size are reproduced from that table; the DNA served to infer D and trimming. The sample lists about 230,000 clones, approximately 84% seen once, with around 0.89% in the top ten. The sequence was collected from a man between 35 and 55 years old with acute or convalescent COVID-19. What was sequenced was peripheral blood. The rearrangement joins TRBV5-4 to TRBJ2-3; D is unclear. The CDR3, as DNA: TGTGCCAGCAGATTCTTTAACACAGATACGCAGTATTTT. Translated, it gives CASRFFNTDTQYF.